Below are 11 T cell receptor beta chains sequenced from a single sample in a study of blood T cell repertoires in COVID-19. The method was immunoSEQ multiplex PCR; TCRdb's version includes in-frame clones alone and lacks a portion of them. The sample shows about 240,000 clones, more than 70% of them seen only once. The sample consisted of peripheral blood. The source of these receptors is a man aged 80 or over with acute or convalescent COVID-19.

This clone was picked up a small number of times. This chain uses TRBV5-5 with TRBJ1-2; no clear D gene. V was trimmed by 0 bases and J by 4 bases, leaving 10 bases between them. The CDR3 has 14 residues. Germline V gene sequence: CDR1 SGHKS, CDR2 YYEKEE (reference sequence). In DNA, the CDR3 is TGTGCCAGCAGCTTGGTACAATCCTTCTATGGCTACACCTTC. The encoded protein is CASSLVQSFYGYTF.

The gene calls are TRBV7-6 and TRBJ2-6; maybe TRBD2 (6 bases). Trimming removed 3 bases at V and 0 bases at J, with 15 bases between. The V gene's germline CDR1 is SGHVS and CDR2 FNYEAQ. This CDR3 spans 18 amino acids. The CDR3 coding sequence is TGTGCCAGCAGCTTGTGGGGAGGATTGGGCTCTGGGGCCAACGTCCTGACTTTC. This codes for CASSLWGGLGSGANVLTF.

The CDR3 nucleotides read TGTGCCAGCAGCTCGGAGGTACAGAGACCTTCTGGGGCCAACGTCCTGACTTTC. This sequence encodes CASSSEVQRPSGANVLTF. The chain has TRBV5-4 and TRBJ2-6; D may be TRBD2 (5 bases). Trimming took off 3 bases at V and 1 base at J, with 17 bases between the two ends. The CDR3 spans 18 residues. CDR1 is SGHNT and CDR2 is YYREEE in the germline V gene (reference sequence).

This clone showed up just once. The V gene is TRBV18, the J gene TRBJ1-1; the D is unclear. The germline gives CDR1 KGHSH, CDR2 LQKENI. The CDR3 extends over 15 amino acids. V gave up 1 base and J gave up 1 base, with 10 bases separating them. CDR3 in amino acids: CASSPRLVGNTEAFF. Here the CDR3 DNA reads TGTGCCAGCTCACCACGTCTAGTTGGGAACACTGAAGCTTTCTTT.

In DNA, the CDR3 is TGTGCCAGCAGCCCGACAGGGACTTATAATTCACCCCTCCACTTT. It specifies CASSPTGTYNSPLHF. The V and J genes are TRBV3-1 (or the pseudogene TRBV3-2) and TRBJ1-6; 7 positions match TRBD1. The V and J ends lost 4 bases and 4 bases, in that order; junction bases with no gene match: 4. In germline, CDR1 is LGHDT, CDR2 YNNKEL (reference sequence). The CDR3 totals 15 residues.

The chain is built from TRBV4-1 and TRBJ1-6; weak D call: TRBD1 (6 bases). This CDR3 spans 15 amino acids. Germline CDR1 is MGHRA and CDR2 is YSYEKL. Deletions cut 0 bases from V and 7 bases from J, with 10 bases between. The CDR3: CASSQEQGINSPLHF. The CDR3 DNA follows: TGCGCCAGCAGCCAAGAACAGGGAATAAATTCACCCCTCCACTTT.

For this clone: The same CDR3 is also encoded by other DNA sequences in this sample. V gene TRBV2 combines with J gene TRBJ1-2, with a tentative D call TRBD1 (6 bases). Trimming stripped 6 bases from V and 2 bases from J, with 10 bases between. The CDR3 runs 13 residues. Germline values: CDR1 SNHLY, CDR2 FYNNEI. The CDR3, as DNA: TGTGCCAGCAGCCCGGACAGAAACTATGGCTACACCTTC. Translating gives CASSPDRNYGYTF.

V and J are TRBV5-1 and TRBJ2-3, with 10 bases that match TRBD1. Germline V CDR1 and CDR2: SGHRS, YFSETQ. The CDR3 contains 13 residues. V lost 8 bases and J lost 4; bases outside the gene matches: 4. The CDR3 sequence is CASTTGGADTQYF. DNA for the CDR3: TGCGCCAGTACGACAGGGGGCGCAGATACGCAGTATTTT.

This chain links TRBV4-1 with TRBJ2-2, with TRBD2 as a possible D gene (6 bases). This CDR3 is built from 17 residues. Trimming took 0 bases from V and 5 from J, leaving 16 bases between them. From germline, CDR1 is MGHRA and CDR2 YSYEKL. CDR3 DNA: TGCGCCAGCAGCCAAGATATCGGGGGTTACTGGACCGGGGAGCTGTTTTTT. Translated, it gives CASSQDIGGYWTGELFF.

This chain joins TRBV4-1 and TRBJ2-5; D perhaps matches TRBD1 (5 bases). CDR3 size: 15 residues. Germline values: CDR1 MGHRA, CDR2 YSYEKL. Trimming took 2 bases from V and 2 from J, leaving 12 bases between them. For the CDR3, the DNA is TGCGCCAGCAGCCAATCTCACAGGCAACAAGAGACCCAGTACTTC. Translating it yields CASSQSHRQQETQYF.

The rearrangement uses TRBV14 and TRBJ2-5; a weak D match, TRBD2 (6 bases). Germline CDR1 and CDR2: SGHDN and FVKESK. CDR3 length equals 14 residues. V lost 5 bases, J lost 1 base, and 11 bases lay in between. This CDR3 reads CASSRREFQETQYF. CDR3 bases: TGTGCCAGCAGCAGACGGGAGTTCCAAGAGACCCAGTACTTC.